This TCR beta chain was profiled in a study of blood T cell repertoires in COVID-19. Profiled with immunoSEQ multiplex PCR; TCRdb holds only in-frame clones, not every one. The table lists some 90,000 clones, more than 70% of them singletons. V lost 2 bases and J lost 4, with 14 bases in between. The germline V gene has CDR1 LNHNV and CDR2 YYDKDF (reference sequence). There are 16 residues in the CDR3. V is TRBV15 and J is TRBJ1-4; D is unresolved. Specimen: peripheral blood. The receptor was isolated from a man in his forties or fifties with COVID-19, enrolled during active disease. CDR3 nucleotides: TGTGCCACCAGCAGATCGGAGGGATGGTTTAATGAAAAACTGTTTTTT. Residues: CATSRSEGWFNEKLFF.